These 30 T cell receptor beta chains were all obtained from the same sample, sequenced in a study of cytomegalovirus exposure and HLA in healthy donors. The study ran its PCR with 60 Vbeta and 13 Jbeta primers. Libraries were prepared by immunoSEQ multiplex PCR; TCRdb keeps only in-frame clonotypes and omits some of them. The sample includes 150,000 or so clones, approximately 78% of them seen just once. Sequenced input: PBMCs. The receptors were gathered from a woman aged 18-29 years in good health and CMV-seronegative.

The genes are TRBV28 and TRBJ1-4; 7 bases map to TRBD1. Trimming cost V 3 bases and J 7 bases; bases outside gene matches: 14. The CDR3 sequence is 17 residues long. The germline V gene has CDR1 MDHEN and CDR2 SYDVKM. The CDR3 loop reads CASSFLGGTGVSEKLFF. For the CDR3, the DNA is TGTGCCAGCAGTTTTCTGGGGGGCACAGGGGTGAGTGAAAAACTGTTTTTT.

V and J are TRBV5-1 and TRBJ2-2; perhaps TRBD1 as D (6 bases). Trimming took 1 base from V and 2 from J, leaving 9 bases between them. Germline CDR1 reads SGHRS; CDR2 reads YFSETQ. This CDR3 region has 15 residues. CDR3 sequence: CASSLTTGNTGELFF. The CDR3 DNA follows: TGCGCCAGCAGCTTGACGACAGGAAACACCGGGGAGCTGTTTTTT.

The gene calls are TRBV19 and TRBJ1-3, with D possibly matching TRBD1 (6 bases). The V gene lost 0 bases and the J gene lost 0 bases, with 24 bases spanning the gap. The CDR3 totals 21 residues. CDR1 is LNHDA and CDR2 is SQIVND in the germline V gene (reference sequence). The CDR3 loop is CASSIDLRGTASLSSGNTIYF. The CDR3 coding sequence is TGTGCCAGTAGTATAGATCTTAGGGGGACCGCGAGTCTGAGCTCTGGAAACACCATATATTTT.

The chain is built from TRBV28 and TRBJ2-3, with 9 positions matching TRBD1. CDR3 size: 17 residues. Germline lookup yields CDR1 MDHEN and CDR2 SYDVKM. J gave up 0 bases and V 2 bases, and 6 bases lay outside the gene matches. CDR3 sequence (DNA): TGTGCCAGCAGTTTAGGGAGGACAGGGGAAAGCACAGATACGCAGTATTTT. This translates into CASSLGRTGESTDTQYF. The full variable domain, rest sourced from reference TRBV28 and TRBJ2-3, is DVKVTQSSRYLVKRTGEKVFLECVQDMDHENMFWYRQDPGLGLRLIYFSYDVKMKEKGDIPEGYSVSREKKERFSLILESASTNQTSMYLCASSLGRTGESTDTQYFGPGTRLTVL.

The chain recombines TRBV14 with TRBJ2-3, with D possibly being TRBD2 (5 bases). V was cut by 4 bases and J by 5 bases, with 7 bases left in between. Germline assignment: CDR1 SGHDN and CDR2 FVKESK. The CDR3 consists of 12 residues. The CDR3 sequence: CASSLEGDTQYF. The DNA of the CDR3 is TGTGCCAGCAGCCTCGAGGGAGATACGCAGTATTTT.

The gene calls are TRBV6-5 and TRBJ1-1; D call uncertain. The germline CDR1 and CDR2 sequences are MNHEY and SVGAGI. Trimming removed 7 bases from V and 11 bases from J, with 14 bases in between. The length of the CDR3 is 11 residues. The chain's CDR3 is CASTEGTLAFF. The DNA of the CDR3 is TGTGCCAGCACCGAGGGCACACTGGCTTTCTTT.

The gene calls are TRBV19 and TRBJ2-3, with D possibly matching TRBD2 (5 bases). V lost 2 bases, J lost 1 base, and 10 bases lay in between. This CDR3 is 15 amino acids long. Germline V lookup: CDR1 LNHDA, CDR2 SQIVND (reference sequence). CDR3: CASSIQRKGTDTQYF. CDR3 DNA sequence: TGTGCCAGTAGTATACAGCGGAAAGGCACAGATACGCAGTATTTT.

This clone has only a few counts. The J gene is TRBJ2-5, the V gene TRBV27; tentatively, D is TRBD2 (5 bases). Looked up from germline, CDR1 is MNHEY and CDR2 is SMNVEV (reference sequence). V was clipped by 3 bases and J by 4 bases, with 12 bases between them. The CDR3 consists of 14 residues. The CDR3 is CASSFGGSPETQYF. CDR3 bases: TGTGCCAGCAGTTTTGGTGGGAGTCCAGAGACCCAGTACTTC.

This sequence joins TRBV5-4 and TRBJ2-7; 8 bases are shared with TRBD1. CDR3 size: 14 residues. Germline CDR1 reads SGHNT; CDR2 reads YYREEE (reference sequence). J was trimmed by 2 bases and V by 4 bases; bases with no gene match: 5. CDR3 amino acids: CASSAGDRPYEQYF. CDR3 DNA: TGTGCCAGCAGCGCCGGGGACAGGCCCTACGAGCAGTACTTC.

This clone was recorded once. The V gene is TRBV5-1, the J gene TRBJ2-1; 8 nucleotides agree with TRBD1. The V gene's germline CDR1 is SGHRS and CDR2 YFSETQ. J gave up 3 bases and V 4 bases, and 3 bases lay outside the gene matches. This CDR3 has 14 residues. The CDR3 coding sequence is TGCGCCAGCAGCCCAGGGGGCAGCTACAATGAGCAGTTCTTC. This sequence encodes CASSPGGSYNEQFF.

The rearrangement uses TRBV7-9 and TRBJ2-2, with 8 bases identical to TRBD2. Trimming removed 2 bases from V and 7 bases from J; junction bases left unmatched: 9. The CDR3 is 16 amino acids. CDR1 and CDR2 (germline): SEHNR, FQNEAQ (reference sequence). The CDR3 region is CASSLKTGGLGGELFF. Written as DNA, the CDR3 is TGTGCCAGCAGCTTAAAAACGGGAGGGCTTGGCGGGGAGCTGTTTTTT. The full variable domain, rest sourced from reference TRBV7-9 and TRBJ2-2, is DTGVSQNPRHKITKRGQNVTFRCDPISEHNRLYWYRQTLGQGPEFLTYFQNEAQLEKSRLLSDRFSAERPKGSFSTLEIQRTEQGDSAMYLCASSLKTGGLGGELFFGEGSRLTVL.

The V gene is TRBV15, the J gene TRBJ1-2; D is uncertain. Between the trimmed V and J ends, which lost 0 bases and 8 bases, there was a span of 22 bases. This CDR3 spans 17 amino acids. Germline loops: CDR1 LNHNV, CDR2 YYDKDF (reference sequence). The CDR3 DNA sequence: TGTGCCACCAGCAGAGATATTAGCGGACCCGCAGGCGGAGGCTACACCTTC. Its protein product is CATSRDISGPAGGGYTF.

The chain recombines TRBV5-1 with TRBJ2-1; D remains unclear. The ends were cut back, 0 bases at V and 0 bases at J, with 13 bases in the middle. The germline gives CDR1 SGHRS, CDR2 YFSETQ. This CDR3 has 17 residues. The CDR3 protein is CASSLAIGMSSYNEQFF. CDR3 in DNA: TGCGCCAGCAGCTTGGCTATCGGTATGAGCTCCTACAATGAGCAGTTCTTC.

The chain is built from TRBV25-1 and TRBJ1-2; no reliable D call. Germline V gives CDR1 MGHDK, CDR2 SYGVNS. V dropped 5 bases and J dropped 3 bases, with 10 bases sitting between them. This CDR3 contains 13 residues. This chain's CDR3 is CASSLPVYYGYTF. CDR3 nucleotide sequence: TGTGCCAGCAGTCTTCCGGTTTACTATGGCTACACCTTC.

This sequence joins TRBV27 and TRBJ2-7, with 12 bases aligning to TRBD2. The germline V gene has CDR1 MNHEY and CDR2 SMNVEV (reference sequence). CDR3 length: 14 residues. Trimming cost V 7 bases and J 7 bases; bases outside gene matches: 8. DNA for the CDR3: TGTGCCAGCAAACCCTCGCTAGCGGGAGGGGAGCAGTACTTC. Its protein product is CASKPSLAGGEQYF.

V gene TRBV7-8 combines with J gene TRBJ1-4, with TRBD1 as a possible D gene (5 bases). V gave up 1 base and J gave up 7 bases, with 13 bases separating them. Per the germline V gene, CDR1 is SGHVS and CDR2 is FQNEAQ. The CDR3 sequence is 15 residues long. Here the CDR3 DNA reads TGTGCCAGCAGCTTAGGCGCGGGGCACGGTGAAAAACTGTTTTTT. This codes for CASSLGAGHGEKLFF.

V gene TRBV28 combines with J gene TRBJ1-2, with 11 bases fitting TRBD1. Germline V gene lookup returns CDR1 MDHEN and CDR2 SYDVKM. The CDR3 runs 15 residues. V dropped 6 bases and J dropped 8; count of bases not matched to a gene: 11. CDR3 protein: CASRTPGTGGEGYTF. The CDR3 region has the DNA TGTGCCAGCAGAACACCCGGGACAGGGGGAGAGGGCTACACCTTC.

This chain links TRBV28 with TRBJ1-5; TRBD1 matches at 7 bases. There are 16 residues in the CDR3. V dropped 5 bases and J dropped 1; count of bases not matched to a gene: 8. CDR1 is MDHEN and CDR2 is SYDVKM in the germline V gene. This chain's CDR3 is CASSIQTGKSNQPQHF. CDR3 coding DNA: TGTGCCAGCAGTATACAGACAGGGAAGAGCAATCAGCCCCAGCATTTT.

Only one count was recorded for this clone. The gene calls are TRBV14 and TRBJ2-5, with a tentative D call TRBD2 (5 bases). The CDR3 is 16 residues long. Germline V gene sequence: CDR1 SGHDN, CDR2 FVKESK. V shed 2 bases and J shed 1 base, with 14 bases lying between them. CDR3 nucleotide sequence: TGTGCCAGCAGCCAAAGAGGGCCTCCTACCCAAGAGACCCAGTACTTC. It yields the protein CASSQRGPPTQETQYF.

The V gene is TRBV4-1, the J gene TRBJ1-2; 7 bases are a match to TRBD1. J gave up 5 bases and V 0 bases, and 6 bases lay outside the gene matches. The CDR3 length is 15 residues. Germline CDR1 MGHRA, CDR2 YSYEKL. CDR3 region: CASSQDRTGEYGYTF. The CDR3 coding sequence is TGCGCCAGCAGCCAAGATCGAACAGGGGAATATGGCTACACCTTC.

The rearrangement uses TRBV14 and TRBJ2-7, with TRBD2 matching over 12 bases. There are 16 residues in the CDR3. CDR1 and CDR2 (germline): SGHDN, FVKESK. Unmatched junction bases numbered 7, after V lost 0 bases and J lost 7 bases. In nucleotides, the CDR3 is TGTGCCAGCAGCCAAGATTGGACTAGCGGGATGTGGGAGCAGTACTTC. It codes for CASSQDWTSGMWEQYF. The variable domain in full, with the rest retrieved from reference TRBV14 and TRBJ2-7, is EAGVTQFPSHSVIEKGQTVTLRCDPISGHDNLYWYRRVMGKEIKFLLHFVKESKQDESGMPNNRFLAERTGGTYSTLKVQPAELEDSGVYFCASSQDWTSGMWEQYFGPGTRLTVT.

The chain recombines TRBV5-6 with TRBJ2-1, with D perhaps matching TRBD1 (6 bases). The V end lost 4 bases, the J end lost 3 bases, and 14 bases lay between the germline ends. This CDR3 is 15 amino acids long. Germline V gives CDR1 SGHDT, CDR2 YYEEEE. Written as DNA, the CDR3 is TGTGCCAGCAGCGAACAGGGTAGGTTCTACAATGAGCAGTTCTTC. This codes for CASSEQGRFYNEQFF.

The CDR3 bases are TGTGCCAGCAGCTTGGGGCAGAATCAAGAGACCCAGTACTTC. Translating it yields CASSLGQNQETQYF. The rearrangement links TRBV5-5 to TRBJ2-5; D gene ambiguous. V lost 0 bases, J lost 2 bases, and 8 bases lay in between. From germline, CDR1 is SGHKS and CDR2 YYEKEE (reference sequence). This CDR3 has 14 amino acids.

This chain uses TRBV18 with TRBJ1-2; D is unresolved. The ends were cut back, 0 bases at V and 0 bases at J, with 8 bases in the middle. CDR1 is KGHSH and CDR2 is LQKENI in the germline V gene. The CDR3 has 15 amino acids. The CDR3 is CASSPPGRSNYGYTF. CDR3 nucleotide sequence: TGTGCCAGCTCACCACCCGGTCGGTCTAACTATGGCTACACCTTC.

This chain joins TRBV7-3 and TRBJ2-2; D possibly corresponds to TRBD1 (5 bases). Between the trimmed V and J ends, which lost 2 bases and 5 bases, there was a span of 9 bases. Germline V gene sequence: CDR1 SGHTA, CDR2 FQGTGA. CDR3 length: 14 amino acids. CDR3 DNA sequence: TGTGCCAGCAGCTTACGCAGGGAAACCGGGGAGCTGTTTTTT. It translates to CASSLRRETGELFF.

The chain is built from TRBV6-5 and TRBJ1-6, with TRBD1 matching 7 bases. CDR3 length equals 15 residues. Germline V gives CDR1 MNHEY, CDR2 SVGAGI. V shed 5 bases, J shed 3 bases, and the junction held 4 bases outside the gene matches. CDR3 coding DNA: TGTGCCAGCAGTGGTAGACAGGGCTATAATTCACCCCTCCACTTT. This encodes CASSGRQGYNSPLHF.

On this clone: One junction end disagrees with the germline gene, perhaps due to a read error. Other nucleotide sequences from this sample produce the same CDR3. This chain joins TRBV5-6 and TRBJ1-1; D is undetermined. CDR3 length: 14 residues. Germline CDR1 SGHDT, CDR2 YYEEEE. CDR3 region: CASSLVAGNTEAFF. CDR3 DNA sequence: TGTGCCAGCAGCTTGGTGGCGGGGAACACTGAGGCTTTCTTT.

This clone showed up just a few times. The chain has TRBV5-1 and TRBJ2-4; 7 bases are a match to TRBD2. Germline-derived CDR1 and CDR2 are SGHRS and YFSETQ. The CDR3 has 15 amino acids. Germline trimming cut 4 bases from V and 3 bases from J; bases unmatched to any gene: 7. The CDR3 region has the DNA TGCGCCAGCAGCGCAGAGGGGAGGGGCAAAAACATTCAGTACTTC. Residues: CASSAEGRGKNIQYF.

This clone showed up just once. The chain uses TRBV5-4 and TRBJ1-3; D gene uncertain. V shed 9 bases and J shed 2 bases, with 9 bases lying between them. The CDR3 consists of 12 residues. Germline V gene lookup returns CDR1 SGHNT and CDR2 YYREEE (reference sequence). The chain's CDR3 is CATLGPGNTIYF. DNA for the CDR3: TGTGCCACCCTTGGCCCTGGAAACACCATATATTTT.

This CDR3 reads CASSLAFRGNYGYTF. CDR3 DNA: TGCGCCAGCAGCTTGGCGTTCAGGGGGAACTATGGCTACACCTTC. V and J are TRBV5-1 and TRBJ1-2; the match to TRBD1 covers 7 bases. Germline trimming cut 0 bases from V and 2 bases from J; bases unmatched to any gene: 4. The CDR3 sequence is 15 residues long. Germline lookup yields CDR1 SGHRS and CDR2 YFSETQ.